The 12 T cell receptor beta chains listed next were all sequenced from one sample in a study of identical twins. One entry per CDR3 protein results from TCRdb running MiXCR on the 5' RACE reads. The data hold just over 500,000 distinct CDR3 sequences, with 22% observed a single time. These data also featured in a second study, about T cells expressing NK-cell markers.

The sequenced sample consisted of CD4+ T cells sorted from blood. These TCRs come from a woman aged 18-29 years in good health.

This clonotype has only a few counts. CDR3 amino acids: CASTGTGSLEQYF. In DNA, the CDR3 is TGTGCCAGCACCGGGACAGGGTCTCTCGAGCAGTACTTC. The genes are TRBV6-2 or TRBV6-3 and TRBJ2-7, with 9 bases fitting TRBD1. After removal of 7 bases from V and 6 bases from J, the junction contained 7 bases not matched to a gene. CDR1 is MNHEY, CDR2 SVGEGT, per germline. The CDR3 spans 13 residues.

The chain carries TRBV7-3 and TRBJ2-1, with 12 positions matching TRBD2. Germline loops: CDR1 SGHTA, CDR2 FQGTGA. Germline trimming cut 2 bases from V and 16 bases from J; bases unmatched to any gene: 6. This CDR3 has 13 amino acids. DNA for the CDR3: TGTGCCAGCAGCTTACTAGCGGGGGGGCAAGGATTCTTC. Its translation: CASSLLAGGQGFF.

The V and J genes are TRBV20-1 and TRBJ1-4; TRBD1 agrees at 8 bases. V dropped 6 bases and J dropped 6; count of bases not matched to a gene: 6. The CDR3 covers 13 residues. The germline gives CDR1 DFQATT, CDR2 SNEGSKA (reference sequence). The CDR3 reads CSARPGQDEKLFF. For the CDR3, the DNA is TGCAGTGCCCGCCCGGGACAGGATGAAAAACTGTTTTTT.

This clonotype was recorded a few times. This chain connects TRBV29-1 to TRBJ2-1; unclear D gene. Germline loops: CDR1 SQVTM, CDR2 ANQGSEA. The CDR3 totals 16 residues. Trimming took off 2 bases at V and 0 bases at J, with 14 bases between the two ends. The CDR3 coding sequence is TGCAGCGTTGAATTGAGGCCGGTAAGCTCCTACAATGAGCAGTTCTTC. Translated, it gives CSVELRPVSSYNEQFF.

The rearrangement joins TRBV9 to TRBJ2-3; D unclear. Germline-derived CDR1 and CDR2 are SGDLS and YYNGEE. V was shortened by 3 bases and J by 4 bases, with 6 bases between the two germline ends. The CDR3 is 12 amino acids. The CDR3 DNA reads TGTGCCAGCAGCGCGGTGGCAGATACGCAGTATTTT. This translates into CASSAVADTQYF.

V usage is TRBV2 and J usage is TRBJ2-7; tentative D call: TRBD1 (6 bases). The CDR3 sequence is 15 residues long. Trimming cost V 3 bases and J 3 bases, with 15 bases left between them. CDR1 is SNHLY, CDR2 FYNNEI, per germline. CDR3 bases: TGTGCCAGCAGTGAGCAGGTGCGCAGGGGCTACGAGCAGTACTTC. This encodes CASSEQVRRGYEQYF.

The chain uses TRBV29-1 and TRBJ2-3; 10 positions agree with TRBD2. The CDR3 totals 14 residues. V dropped 5 bases and J dropped 2; count of bases not matched to a gene: 4. CDR1 SQVTM and CDR2 ANQGSEA come from the germline V gene. The CDR3: CSVTSGGATDTQYF. The CDR3 DNA follows: TGCAGCGTTACCAGCGGGGGGGCCACAGATACGCAGTATTTT.

This clonotype showed up just a few times. The gene calls are TRBV6-2 or TRBV6-3 and TRBJ2-1; D not certain. Trimming cost V 4 bases and J 7 bases, with 17 bases left between them. Germline V gene lookup returns CDR1 MNHEY and CDR2 SVGEGT. The CDR3 runs 15 residues. The CDR3: CASSSYSQTSNEQFF. CDR3 nucleotides: TGTGCCAGCAGTTCCTACTCCCAGACCAGTAATGAGCAGTTCTTC.

The table lists this clonotype with a few counts. This chain joins TRBV20-1 and TRBJ2-3, with 10 bases that match TRBD2. The CDR3 sequence is 14 residues long. Germline V gives CDR1 DFQATT, CDR2 SNEGSKA (reference sequence). V lost 5 bases to trimming and J lost 3 bases; unmatched junction nucleotides: 5. Here the CDR3 DNA reads TGCAGTGCTTCAGCGGGAGGGCCAACAGATACGCAGTATTTT. Protein sequence: CSASAGGPTDTQYF.

The chain links TRBV29-1 to TRBJ2-3; no firm D call. The CDR3 extends over 16 amino acids. Trimming shortened V by 3 bases and J by 2 bases, and 18 bases separated the two germline ends. In germline, CDR1 is SQVTM, CDR2 ANQGSEA. The CDR3 DNA sequence: TGCAGCGTTGAGGGTCTAGTCAGCTCTTTCACAGATACGCAGTATTTT. Translated: CSVEGLVSSFTDTQYF.

This clonotype was seen a handful of times. The gene calls are TRBV2 and TRBJ2-7; the D gene is possibly TRBD2 (6 bases). The V and J ends lost 8 bases and 9 bases respectively, with 26 bases between them. The germline V gene encodes CDR1 SNHLY and CDR2 FYNNEI. This CDR3 has 15 amino acids. The CDR3 nucleotides read TGTGCCAGCGCAATCCAGCGGGTGGGGACTGGGTGGCAGTACTTC. Its protein is CASAIQRVGTGWQYF.

The V and J genes are TRBV5-1 and TRBJ2-7; no clear D. Looked up from germline, CDR1 is SGHRS and CDR2 is YFSETQ. The CDR3 runs to 15 residues. The V gene lost 5 bases and the J gene lost 6 bases, with 21 bases spanning the gap. CDR3 in DNA: TGCGCCAGCAGTCGTGGGTCGGCTGGGGTGGTCGAGCAGTACTTC. Protein: CASSRGSAGVVEQYF.